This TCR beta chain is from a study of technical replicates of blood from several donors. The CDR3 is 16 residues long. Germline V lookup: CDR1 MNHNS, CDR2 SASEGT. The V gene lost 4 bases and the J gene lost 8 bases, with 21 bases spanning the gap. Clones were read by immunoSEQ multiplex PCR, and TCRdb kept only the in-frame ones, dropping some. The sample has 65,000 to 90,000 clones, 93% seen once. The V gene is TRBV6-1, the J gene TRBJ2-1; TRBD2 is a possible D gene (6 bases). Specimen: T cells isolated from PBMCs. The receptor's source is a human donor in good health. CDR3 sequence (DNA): TGTGCCAGCAGTGTCCTACTAGCCCCCTTAGTGCATGAGCAGTTCTTC. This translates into CASSVLLAPLVHEQFF.